The 8 T cell receptor beta chains in this list originate from one sample, sequenced in a study of cytomegalovirus exposure and HLA in healthy donors. Primers included in the PCR were 60 Vbeta and 13 Jbeta primers. TCRdb keeps only in-frame clones here, not all; method: immunoSEQ multiplex PCR. Among fewer than 200,000 clones listed, almost 85% were seen once. Sequencing was carried out using PBMCs. These TCRs come from a man aged 25 to 40 in good health and CMV-seronegative.

V and J are TRBV6-5 and TRBJ1-2; tentatively, D is TRBD1 (5 bases). The CDR3 is made up of 13 amino acids. V was shortened by 10 bases and J by 2 bases, with 14 bases between the two germline ends. Germline CDR1 is MNHEY and CDR2 is SVGAGI. In DNA, the CDR3 is TGTGCCACTCCATTGGGGCCCAACTATGGCTACACCTTC. Encoded protein: CATPLGPNYGYTF.

The V and J genes are TRBV5-1 and TRBJ2-7, with 7 bases that match TRBD2. With 1 base clipped from V and 4 bases from J, the junction kept 5 bases outside the gene matches. Per germline, CDR1 SGHRS and CDR2 YFSETQ. The CDR3 totals 14 residues. CDR3 in DNA: TGCGCCAGCAGCTTGTCAAGCGGGAAGTACGAGCAGTACTTC. This codes for CASSLSSGKYEQYF. The whole variable domain, remainder taken from reference TRBV5-1 and TRBJ2-7, is KAGVTQTPRYLIKTRGQQVTLSCSPISGHRSVSWYQQTPGQGLQFLFEYFSETQRNKGNFPGRFSGRQFSNSRSEMNVSTLELGDSALYLCASSLSSGKYEQYFGPGTRLTVT.

V gene TRBV6-5 combines with J gene TRBJ1-3; TRBD1 might be the D (6 bases). The CDR3 sequence is 16 residues long. The ends were cut back, 2 bases at V and 0 bases at J, with 11 bases in the middle. Germline V gene data show CDR1 as MNHEY and CDR2 as SVGAGI. CDR3 residues: CASSYGAGDSGNTIYF. CDR3 DNA: TGTGCCAGCAGTTACGGGGCAGGGGACTCTGGAAACACCATATATTTT.

The chain combines TRBV9 with TRBJ2-2, with 9 bases lining up with TRBD2. J was trimmed by 0 bases and V by 1 base; bases with no gene match: 7. The CDR3 is 18 amino acids. The germline gives CDR1 SGDLS, CDR2 YYNGEE. CDR3 amino acids: CASSVTDIAGANTGELFF. Written as DNA, the CDR3 is TGTGCCAGCAGCGTAACCGACATAGCGGGAGCGAACACCGGGGAGCTGTTTTTT.

The gene calls are TRBV6-5 and TRBJ2-2, with 7 bases identical to TRBD1. The V gene's germline CDR1 is MNHEY and CDR2 SVGAGI. There are 15 residues in the CDR3. The trim removed 2 bases at V and 5 bases at J, leaving 5 bases unmatched. Written as DNA, the CDR3 is TGTGCCAGCAGTTACATCAACAGGGGAACCGGGGAGCTGTTTTTT. The encoded protein is CASSYINRGTGELFF.

The rearrangement links TRBV28 to TRBJ2-3; D might be TRBD1 (5 bases). Trimming cost V 6 bases and J 0 bases, with 19 bases left between them. Germline CDR1 MDHEN, CDR2 SYDVKM. The CDR3 contains 17 residues. Written as DNA, the CDR3 is TGTGCCAGCAGCTACCTGCAGGGATCCACTAGCACAGATACGCAGTATTTT. It specifies CASSYLQGSTSTDTQYF.

This chain joins TRBV28 and TRBJ1-2; possible D gene TRBD1, 5 bases. The germline gives CDR1 MDHEN, CDR2 SYDVKM. Between the trimmed V and J ends, which lost 6 bases and 7 bases, there was a span of 18 bases. The length of the CDR3 is 14 residues. CDR3 sequence (DNA): TGTGCCAGCAGCTTTGGGAGGGCAGGGCCTGGCTACACCTTC. Its translation: CASSFGRAGPGYTF.

The chain links TRBV15 to TRBJ2-1; 10 bases fit TRBD2. The junction had 2 bases not matched to a gene; V was cut back by 3 bases and J by 12 bases. The CDR3 covers 12 residues. Germline assignment: CDR1 LNHNV and CDR2 YYDKDF (reference sequence). The CDR3 region is CATSRSGGGQFF. CDR3 sequence (DNA): TGTGCCACCAGCAGGAGCGGGGGGGGGCAGTTCTTC.